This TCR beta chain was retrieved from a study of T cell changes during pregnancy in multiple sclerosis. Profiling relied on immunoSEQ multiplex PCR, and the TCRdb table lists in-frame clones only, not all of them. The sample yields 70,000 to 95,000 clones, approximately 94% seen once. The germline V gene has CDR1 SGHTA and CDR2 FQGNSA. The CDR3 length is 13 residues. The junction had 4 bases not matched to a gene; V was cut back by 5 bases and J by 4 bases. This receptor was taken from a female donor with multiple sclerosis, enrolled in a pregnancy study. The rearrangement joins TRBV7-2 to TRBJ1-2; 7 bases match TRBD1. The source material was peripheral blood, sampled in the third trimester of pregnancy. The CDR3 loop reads CASSHDRAYGYTF. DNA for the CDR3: TGTGCCAGCAGCCATGACAGGGCCTATGGCTACACCTTC.